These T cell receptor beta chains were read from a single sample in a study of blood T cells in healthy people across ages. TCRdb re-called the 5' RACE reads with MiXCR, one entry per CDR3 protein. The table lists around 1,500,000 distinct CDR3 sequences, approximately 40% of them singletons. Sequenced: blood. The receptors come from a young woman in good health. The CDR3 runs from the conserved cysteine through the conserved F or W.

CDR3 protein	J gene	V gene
CASSPGLAETQYF	TRBJ2-5	TRBV18
CAWRPPGWSETQYF	NA	TRBV30
CASSLDRGGTGSYEQYF	TRBJ2-7	TRBV11-2
CASSPPPRYNEQFF	TRBJ2-1	TRBV5-1
CSARVINEQYF	NA	TRBV20-1
CSVGGISSYEQYF	NA	TRBV20-1
CARSEGSDGTQYF	TRBJ2-5	TRBV2
CASSPNPSDEQFF	TRBJ2-1	TRBV4-1
CSAGGWEVQETQYF	TRBJ2-5	TRBV29-1
CASSPQAGNTIYF	TRBJ1-3	TRBV3-1
CASSEASGSSYEQYF	TRBJ2-7	TRBV6-1
CASSAGPTPYF	TRBJ1-3	TRBV12-3/TRBV12-4
CASSLRDGGPQHF	TRBJ1-5	TRBV3-1